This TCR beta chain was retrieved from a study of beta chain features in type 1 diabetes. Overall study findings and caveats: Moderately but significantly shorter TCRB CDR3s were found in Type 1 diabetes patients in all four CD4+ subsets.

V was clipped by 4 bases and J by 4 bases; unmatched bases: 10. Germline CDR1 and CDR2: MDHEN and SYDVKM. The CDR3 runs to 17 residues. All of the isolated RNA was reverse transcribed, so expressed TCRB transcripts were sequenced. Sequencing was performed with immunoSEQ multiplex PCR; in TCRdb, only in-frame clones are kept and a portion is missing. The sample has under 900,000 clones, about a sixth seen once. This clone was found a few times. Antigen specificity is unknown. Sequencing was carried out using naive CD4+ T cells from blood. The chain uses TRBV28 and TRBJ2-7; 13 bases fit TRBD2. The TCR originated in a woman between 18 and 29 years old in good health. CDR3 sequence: CASSSLPGTSGKYEQYF. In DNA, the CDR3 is TGTGCCAGCAGTTCCCTCCCCGGGACTAGCGGGAAATACGAGCAGTACTTC. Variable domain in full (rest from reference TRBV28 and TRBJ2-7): DVKVTQSSRYLVKRTGEKVFLECVQDMDHENMFWYRQDPGLGLRLIYFSYDVKMKEKGDIPEGYSVSREKKERFSLILESASTNQTSMYLCASSSLPGTSGKYEQYFGPGTRLTVT.